This T cell receptor (beta chain) came from a study of Ad26.COV2.S vaccination and SARS-CoV-2 variants. Study information: Donor was assigned to the Ad26.COV2.S arm of trial COV1001. Points from the study as a whole: The placebo group had lower spike-specific TCR breadth than the vaccine recipients did.

Treatment of the sample: some 20 received Ad26.COV2.S at low or high dose, single or two shots; 5 received placebo; per-sample allocation not given. Repertoires come from day 63 after the first vaccine or placebo injection. In the vaccine, an Ad26 vector expressed the SARS-CoV-2 spike of the Wuhan strain. Method: immunoSEQ multiplex PCR; TCRdb's copy keeps in-frame clones and lacks some. Counted here are about 400,000 clones, roughly 80% occurring once; the ten biggest clones make up about 7.4%. Trimming took off 0 bases at V and 3 bases at J, with 5 bases between the two ends. CDR3 size: 14 residues. Germline CDR1 MNHNY, CDR2 SVGAGI (reference sequence). Worth noting for this clone: Its cognate antigen is unknown.

The sequence was collected from a person aged 18-60 years who received the Ad26.COV2.S COVID-19 vaccine or a placebo. The chain recombines TRBV6-6 with TRBJ1-4; D is perhaps TRBD1 (5 bases). Here the sequenced sample was peripheral blood, taken in a trial of Ad26.COV2.S vaccine versus placebo. The CDR3 is CASSYSGANEKLFF. The CDR3 bases are TGTGCCAGCAGTTACTCGGGGGCTAATGAAAAACTGTTTTTT.